These 11 T cell receptor beta chains originate from one sample sequenced in a study of shared clonotypes between healthy human individuals. Assay: immunoSEQ multiplex PCR; the TCRdb copy retains only in-frame clones and omits some. The sample holds 950,000 to 1,200,000 clones; roughly 77% are singletons and the top ten take 0.89%. The sequenced material came from memory CD4+ T cells from PBMCs. The subset was: CD45RA-negative fraction. Receptor source: a man between 18 and 35 years old in good health. Some clones in this sample may be carry-over from other donors' samples.

The gene calls are TRBV6-1 and TRBJ1-1; no definite D call. Per the germline V gene, CDR1 is MNHNS and CDR2 is SASEGT. V dropped 2 bases and J dropped 3 bases, with 10 bases sitting between them. The CDR3 runs to 14 residues. Written as DNA, the CDR3 is TGTGCCAGCAGTGAACGGTGGAGAGACACTGAAGCTTTCTTT. This translates into CASSERWRDTEAFF.

The chain joins TRBV6-4 to TRBJ2-1; maybe TRBD2 (6 bases). The CDR3 is 16 amino acids. Germline lookup yields CDR1 MRHNA and CDR2 SNTAGT. The ends were cut back, 7 bases at V and 4 bases at J, with 20 bases in the middle. The CDR3 protein is CASTQRERVWYNEQFF. CDR3 in DNA: TGTGCCAGCACCCAACGGGAGAGAGTTTGGTACAATGAGCAGTTCTTC.

In DNA, the CDR3 is TGTGCCAGTACCCCCTCCCTATTCTGGAGAAACGACGAGCAGTACTTC. Translating it yields CASTPSLFWRNDEQYF. This chain uses TRBV19 with TRBJ2-7; D gene unclear. This CDR3 has 16 residues. Germline V CDR1 and CDR2: LNHDA, SQIVND (reference sequence). Trimming removed 7 bases from V and 5 bases from J, with 24 bases in between.

This chain connects TRBV9 to TRBJ2-5, with 8 nucleotides matching TRBD2. Germline CDR1 and CDR2: SGDLS and YYNGEE. The CDR3 is 16 amino acids. V was clipped by 0 bases and J by 1 base; unmatched bases: 5. Here the CDR3 reads CASSVGAGGTQETQYF. The CDR3 DNA reads TGTGCCAGCAGCGTAGGGGCGGGAGGAACCCAAGAGACCCAGTACTTC.

The rearrangement uses TRBV28 and TRBJ2-2, with D possibly matching TRBD2 (6 bases). CDR3 size: 16 residues. V was cut by 6 bases and J by 2 bases, with 16 bases left in between. Per the germline V gene, CDR1 is MDHEN and CDR2 is SYDVKM. The DNA of the CDR3 is TGTGCCAGCAGGACCGGAGGGAGAGGCAACACCGGGGAGCTGTTTTTT. Translating gives CASRTGGRGNTGELFF. Complete variable domain (other parts from reference TRBV28 and TRBJ2-2): DVKVTQSSRYLVKRTGEKVFLECVQDMDHENMFWYRQDPGLGLRLIYFSYDVKMKEKGDIPEGYSVSREKKERFSLILESASTNQTSMYLCASRTGGRGNTGELFFGEGSRLTVL.

The V gene is TRBV5-4, the J gene TRBJ1-1; the match to TRBD1 covers 8 bases. The germline gives CDR1 SGHNT, CDR2 YYREEE (reference sequence). The V segment lost 4 bases and the J segment 5 bases; nucleotides outside the gene matches: 10. CDR3 length equals 15 residues. The CDR3 reads CASSPTEDRVTEAFF. CDR3 coding DNA: TGTGCCAGCAGCCCAACAGAGGACAGGGTGACTGAAGCTTTCTTT. The full variable domain, in which reference TRBV5-4 and TRBJ1-1 provide the parts outside the CDR3, is ETGVTQSPTHLIKTRGQQVTLRCSSQSGHNTVSWYQQALGQGPQFIFQYYREEENGRGNFPPRFSGLQFPNYSSELNVNALELDDSALYLCASSPTEDRVTEAFFGQGTRLTVV.

The chain is built from TRBV7-2 and TRBJ2-5; D possibly corresponds to TRBD2 (6 bases). Germline CDR1 reads SGHTA; CDR2 reads FQGNSA. Trimming removed 4 bases at V and 5 bases at J, with 14 bases between. This CDR3 is 14 amino acids long. The CDR3 DNA reads TGTGCCAGCAGCTCACCGGGCGCGGGGGAGACCCAGTACTTC. Translated, it gives CASSSPGAGETQYF.

This clone turned up a few times. The chain combines TRBV6-1 with TRBJ1-2; tentative D call: TRBD1 (5 bases). Germline CDR1 MNHNS, CDR2 SASEGT. The V and J ends lost 3 bases and 4 bases respectively, with 12 bases between them. The CDR3 is made up of 14 amino acids. CDR3 in DNA: TGTGCCAGCAGTGAGAGGGGACGGAGCTATGGCTACACCTTC. Its protein is CASSERGRSYGYTF.

The chain joins TRBV10-3 to TRBJ1-1; a possible D gene is TRBD1 (5 bases). The CDR3 loop spans 14 amino acids. Looked up from germline, CDR1 is ENHRY and CDR2 is SYGVKD. The V end lost 2 bases, the J end lost 1 base, and 8 bases lay between the germline ends. The CDR3 spells CAISERTTNTEAFF. In nucleotides, the CDR3 is TGTGCCATCAGTGAGAGGACAACGAACACTGAAGCTTTCTTT.

This chain uses TRBV6-5 with TRBJ1-2; a possible D gene is TRBD1 (5 bases). The CDR3 sequence is 13 residues long. Trimming removed 7 bases at V and 4 bases at J, with 13 bases between. CDR1 is MNHEY, CDR2 SVGAGI, per germline. The CDR3 here is CASTPGAIYGYTF. CDR3 DNA sequence: TGTGCCAGCACCCCCGGGGCCATCTATGGCTACACCTTC.

The chain couples TRBV5-1 to TRBJ2-5; D is ambiguous. V was cut by 0 bases and J by 2 bases, with 11 bases left in between. CDR3 size: 15 residues. CDR1 and CDR2 (germline): SGHRS, YFSETQ. DNA for the CDR3: TGCGCCAGCAGCTTGGGACTCAATGGACAAGAGACCCAGTACTTC. Its translation: CASSLGLNGQETQYF.